The present entry profiles one T cell receptor (beta chain) with its context. When the RNA was reverse transcribed, random hexamers were used with an input of 0.5 to 1 ug. TCRdb processed the immunoSEQ multiplex PCR reads anew with MiXCR; each CDR3 protein has one entry. The profile covers some 450,000 distinct CDR3 sequences, with approximately 89% appearing a single time and under 0.15% taken by the ten largest. This sample was taken from a study of CD8 T cells in Susac syndrome. The clonotype was recovered from a human donor with multiple sclerosis. Input material: CD8+ T cells from PBMCs.

CDR3 in amino acids: CASSTAGEQYF. The CDR3 nucleotides read TGTGCCAGTAGTACCGCCGGCGAGCAGTACTTC. The gene calls are TRBV19 and TRBJ2-7; D gene unclear. The CDR3 totals 11 residues. CDR1 is LNHDA, CDR2 SQIVND, per germline (reference sequence). V lost 4 bases and J 6 bases, leaving 7 bases between the germline ends.